This is a list of T cell receptor beta chains from one sample in a study of T cells in Graves' hyperthyroidism and ophthalmopathy. One entry per CDR3 protein, called by TCRdb with MiXCR from the multiplex PCR reads. This table holds about half a million distinct CDR3 sequences, roughly 24% found once. Sequencing was carried out using blood. The receptor set was obtained from a woman in her twenties or thirties with Graves' ophthalmopathy. Each CDR3 is given with its conserved first and last residue. Fields, in order: J gene, D gene, V gene, clone size, CDR3 DNA, CDR3 protein. D genes are given only for firm matches. A clone size is listed for some rows: how often the clone was seen (once, few, many), or a class if it is expanded.

TRBJ2-7,.,TRBV4-2,.,TGTGCCAGCAGCCGATTGGAACAGGGCGTTGAGCAGTACTTC,CASSRLEQGVEQYF
TRBJ2-7,.,TRBV12-3/TRBV12-4,few,TGTGCCAGCAGTTTGGGACTCCGGAACGAGCAGTACTTC,CASSLGLRNEQYF
TRBJ2-7,TRBD1,TRBV6-1,many,TGTGCCAGCAGTAGGGAGACAGGGTACGAGCAGTACTTC,CASSRETGYEQYF
TRBJ1-5,TRBD1,TRBV25-1,many,TGTGCCAGCAGTGCAGCCGGGACAGGGAGCAATCAGCCCCAGCATTTT,CASSAAGTGSNQPQHF
TRBJ2-5,.,TRBV28,many,TGTGCCAGCGTGGGACAACCCCAAGAGACCCAGTACTTC,CASVGQPQETQYF
TRBJ1-5,.,TRBV20-1,many,TGCAGTGCTATTCATGATGCGGCACCCCAGCATTTT,CSAIHDAAPQHF
TRBJ2-7,TRBD1,TRBV6-1,many,TGTGCCAGCGGAAGCCGGGACAGGGAGCCCTACGAGCAGTACTTC,CASGSRDREPYEQYF
TRBJ2-7,.,TRBV12-3/TRBV12-4,many,TGTGCCAGCGGGGAGGTCGGGGTAAGCGAGCAGTACTTC,CASGEVGVSEQYF
TRBJ1-1,TRBD1,TRBV29-1,many,TGCAGCGCTGACAGGGTGGGCACTGAAGCTTTCTTT,CSADRVGTEAFF
TRBJ2-5,TRBD1,TRBV29-1,many,TGCAGCGCTAACGGACAGGGGGGGCAAGAGACCCAGTACTTC,CSANGQGGQETQYF
TRBJ1-1,.,TRBV20-1,.,TGCAGTGCTCAAACAGGGTCGGGAGCTTTCTTT,CSAQTGSGAFF
TRBJ1-6,.,TRBV6-5,many,TGTGCCAGCAGTTATGGAGGGGATCTTAGGTCACCCCTCCACTTT,CASSYGGDLRSPLHF
TRBJ1-3,.,TRBV6-1,.,TGTGCCAGCAGTGACCGATCCTCCTCTGGAAACACCATATATTTT,CASSDRSSSGNTIYF
TRBJ1-1,.,TRBV29-1,.,TGCAGCGCTACCGGGGGTATGAACACTGAAGCTTTCTTT,CSATGGMNTEAFF
TRBJ1-2,.,TRBV2,many,TGTGCCAGCAGTTTCCTTGGGGGAGGGAATGGCTACACCTTC,CASSFLGGGNGYTF
TRBJ1-5,TRBD1,TRBV12-3/TRBV12-4,.,TGTGCCAGCAGTTGGGACCGGGACAGGGCTTCTTTTCGCAATCAGCCCCAGCATTTT,CASSWDRDRASFRNQPQHF
TRBJ2-5,TRBD2,TRBV12-3/TRBV12-4,few,TGTGCCAGCAGTTCAACTAGCGGGGGGGTGGTTGAGACCCAGTACTTC,CASSSTSGGVVETQYF
TRBJ2-7,TRBD2,TRBV3-1,many,TGTGCCAGCAGCCAAGAAGCGGGGAGCTCCTACGAGCAGTACTTC,CASSQEAGSSYEQYF
TRBJ2-5,.,TRBV7-9,many,TGTGCCAGCAGCTTTTCGACCACCTTCCAAGAGACCCAGTACTTC,CASSFSTTFQETQYF
TRBJ1-2,TRBD1,TRBV18,many,TGTGCCAGCTCACCAACGGGCAGGGGGGACTATGGCTACACCTTC,CASSPTGRGDYGYTF
TRBJ1-1,TRBD1,TRBV6-1,few,TGTGCCAGCACCTGGGACAGGGCTAACACTGAAGCTTTCTTT,CASTWDRANTEAFF
TRBJ2-5,.,TRBV7-2,many,TGTGCCAGCAGCTACCCCAGCGGGCCAGGAGAGACCCAGTACTTC,CASSYPSGPGETQYF
TRBJ1-5,.,TRBV5-1,.,TGCGCCAGCAGCTTGGGTGAAGGGGTTCATCAGCCCCAGCATTTT,CASSLGEGVHQPQHF
TRBJ2-2,TRBD1,TRBV19,many,TGTGCCAGTAGTCAGGGGGCGATGGTCGCCGGGGAGCTGTTTTTT,CASSQGAMVAGELFF
TRBJ1-5,.,TRBV12-3/TRBV12-4,many,TGTGCCAGCAGTCCTCCGGGAAGCAATCAGCCCCCGCATTTT,CASSPPGSNQPPHF
TRBJ2-5,.,TRBV19,.,TGTGCCAGTAGTATGAACGTGGGAGGGGGATCAGAGACCCAGTACTTC,CASSMNVGGGSETQYF
TRBJ1-6,.,TRBV27,many,TGTGCCAGCAGTCTAACCTATAATTCACCCCTCCACTTT,CASSLTYNSPLHF
TRBJ1-2,TRBD1,TRBV15,many,TGTGCCACCAGCGTCCTTCGGACAGGACCCTATGGCTACACCTTC,CATSVLRTGPYGYTF
TRBJ2-2,.,TRBV6-2/TRBV6-3,.,TGTGCCACCTCCCCCTTCACAGGAAGCACCGGGGAGCTGTTTTTT,CATSPFTGSTGELFF
TRBJ1-5,TRBD1,TRBV12-3/TRBV12-4,many,TGTGCCAGCAGTCCTCAAGACAGGGGTTTGTATCAGCCCCAGCATTTT,CASSPQDRGLYQPQHF
TRBJ1-2,TRBD1,TRBV2,.,TGTGCCACCACCGGGACAGGGGCCGGCTACACCTTC,CATTGTGAGYTF
TRBJ2-6,.,TRBV6-2/TRBV6-3,many,TGTGCCAGCAGTTACGTCTCTGGGGCCAACGTCCTGACTTTC,CASSYVSGANVLTF
TRBJ1-2,.,TRBV12-3/TRBV12-4,many,TGTGCCAGCAGTCATGGTTCATATGGCTACACCTTC,CASSHGSYGYTF
TRBJ2-7,TRBD2,TRBV5-6,many,TGTGCCAGCAGCTTGGGGACTAGCGGGGGGGCATCCTACGAGCAGTACTTC,CASSLGTSGGASYEQYF
TRBJ1-1,TRBD1,TRBV5-1,many,TGCGCCAGCGGGGGACAGGAGGGCACTGAAGCTTTCTTT,CASGGQEGTEAFF
TRBJ1-1,TRBD1,TRBV13,.,TGTGCCGCCTCGACAGGGACTACTGAAGCTGTCTTT,CAASTGTTEAVF
TRBJ1-3,.,TRBV20-1,.,TGCAGTGCTCCACATAGCATCGGAAACACCATATATTTT,CSAPHSIGNTIYF
TRBJ1-1,TRBD1,TRBV20-1,.,TGCAGTGCCCGGACAGGGATGGTTGGAAACACTGAAGCTTTCTTT,CSARTGMVGNTEAFF
TRBJ2-2,.,TRBV27,many,TGTGCCAGCAGTTCCACCCTCAACACCGGGGAGCTGTTTTTT,CASSSTLNTGELFF
TRBJ1-2,.,TRBV24-1,once,TGTGCCACCAGTGATTTGCAGGGATGGGGCTACACCTTC,CATSDLQGWGYTF
TRBJ2-7,TRBD2,TRBV11-2,.,TGTGCCAGCAGCCTACTATCGCGGGGGGATGACTACGGGCAGTACTTC,CASSLLSRGDDYGQYF
TRBJ1-1,.,TRBV19,.,TGTGCCAGTAGTATCAGAGCCCCAATTACTGAAGCTTTCTTT,CASSIRAPITEAFF
TRBJ2-7,TRBD2,TRBV6-1,.,TGTGCCAGCCAAAGGGCGGGAGTCGGCGAGCAGTACTTC,CASQRAGVGEQYF
TRBJ2-7,TRBD2,TRBV20-1,.,TGCAGTGCTAGAGATCGCGTAGACCAGGGACTAGCGGGGCTTTGGTACTTC,CSARDRVDQGLAGLWYF
TRBJ2-7,.,TRBV12-3/TRBV12-4,.,TGTGCCAGCAGCCCCTGGCGGGTCGACGAGCAGTACTTC,CASSPWRVDEQYF
TRBJ1-1,TRBD1,TRBV27,many,TGTGCCAGCAGTTTATTCACGACAGGGGTGGACACTGAAGCTTTCTTT,CASSLFTTGVDTEAFF
TRBJ2-7,.,TRBV6-1,many,TGTGCCAGCGGGACGATTTCCTACGAGCAGTACTTC,CASGTISYEQYF
TRBJ2-7,TRBD2,TRBV29-1,.,TGCAGCGTTGAAACGGGAGGGGCCTACGAGCAGTACTTC,CSVETGGAYEQYF
TRBJ2-5,TRBD2,TRBV12-3/TRBV12-4,many,TGTGCCAGCAGTCCCAACGCGAGCGGGGGTGAGACCCAGTACTTC,CASSPNASGGETQYF
TRBJ2-5,.,TRBV6-1,many,TGTGCCAGCACCGCGGGGCCGCGGGAGACCCAGTACTTC,CASTAGPRETQYF
TRBJ1-1,TRBD1,TRBV27,many,TGTGCCAGCAGTTCGGGGGACAGACTCATGAACACTGAAGCTTTCTTT,CASSSGDRLMNTEAFF
TRBJ1-5,TRBD1,TRBV7-8,.,TGTGCCAGCAGCTTAGGGGGGACAGGGTTCAGTCAGCCCCAGCATTTT,CASSLGGTGFSQPQHF
TRBJ1-1,.,TRBV4-1,many,TGCGCCAGCAGCCAAGTCGAGGGCTCCACTGAAGCTTTCTTT,CASSQVEGSTEAFF
TRBJ2-3,TRBD1,TRBV7-2,once,TGTGCCAGCAGGACGGGACAGGGTGGAGATACGCAGTATTTT,CASRTGQGGDTQYF
TRBJ2-7,.,TRBV9,many,TGTGCCAGCAGCGTAGACGTTTGGGGGGACGAGCAGTACTTC,CASSVDVWGDEQYF